This entry is about one T cell receptor beta chain. Assay used: immunoSEQ multiplex PCR; TCRdb lists only in-frame clones, some missing. Among roughly 250,000 clones listed, 83% were seen once. The CDR3 consists of 14 residues. V shed 7 bases and J 4 bases; nucleotides not matched to a gene: 11. The germline CDR1 and CDR2 sequences are SQVTM and ANQGSEA. These data come from a study of blood T cell repertoires in COVID-19. The wider study: The cDNA or gDNA used as material had been derived from T cells, B-cell-depleted T cells, or PBMCs.

The clonotype comes from a woman between 35 and 50 years old who had been exposed to COVID-19. V is TRBV29-1 and J is TRBJ2-5; TRBD2 aligns across 8 bases. The specimen sequenced was PBMCs or T cells enriched from blood (not recorded which). CDR3 loop: CSAIRGGGGETQYF. For the CDR3, the DNA is TGCAGCGCGATCCGGGGGGGAGGAGGAGAGACCCAGTACTTC.